What follows is one TCR beta chain and its context. As yet, its antigen is unknown. The J segment lost 7 bases and the V segment lost 4 bases, leaving 9 bases of the junction unmatched. CDR1 and CDR2 (germline): SEHNR, FQNEAQ (reference sequence). The length of the CDR3 is 15 residues. Breast cancer patients provided tissue from their axillary draining lymph nodes. The data originate from a study of breast tumors, draining lymph nodes, adjacent tissues. Overall study findings and caveats: Luminal-like breast cancer showed significantly greater tumor-nontumor repertoire similarity than basal-like breast cancer did. Data only fit, rather than demonstrated, lymph node origin of most tumor T cells. Tumors had less TCR diversity than lymph nodes, more than nontumor tissue. Findings are consistent with lymph node origin and intratumoral expansion of most tumor T cells.

One entry per CDR3 protein results from TCRdb running MiXCR on the multiplex PCR reads. The data contain some 170,000 distinct CDR3 sequences, around 35% of them singletons. This sequence originates from a female donor with breast cancer. Some clones in this sample may be carry-over from other donors' samples. The chain joins TRBV7-9 to TRBJ2-7; 11 positions agree with TRBD1. Material for sequencing was axillary lymph node tissue. CDR3 nucleotides: TGTGCCAGCAGCTCGGGACAGGGGGATACTAGGGAGCAGTACTTC. Translated: CASSSGQGDTREQYF.